This TCR beta chain was retrieved from a study of blood T cell repertoires in COVID-19. Study information: The United States, Italy and Spain provided the acute and convalescent COVID-19 samples. Sources were T cells, B-cell-depleted T cells, or PBMCs; the material itself was cDNA or gDNA.

V lost 6 bases to trimming and J lost 7 bases, with 12 bases between them. The CDR3 contains 12 residues. CDR1 is MNHNY and CDR2 is SVGAGI in the germline V gene (reference sequence). TCRdb's table, derived via immunoSEQ multiplex PCR, lists solely in-frame clones and lacks some. Of around 140,000 clones in the sample, approximately 81% were seen once. This clone has just a few counts. V is TRBV6-6 and J is TRBJ1-1; a possible D gene is TRBD1 (5 bases). Source material: peripheral blood. The TCR was taken from a woman aged 60-75 years with active or convalescent COVID-19. CDR3 nucleotide sequence: TGTGCCAGCAGCCAGATACAGGTTGAAGCTTTCTTT. It codes for CASSQIQVEAFF.